Presented here are 17 T cell receptor beta chains from one specimen sequenced in a study of CD8+ T cells in alopecia areata. Stated treatment: oral pan-JAK inhibitor, 5-10 mg twice daily. Reverse transcription of extracted RNA yielded cDNA, which provided the sequencing template. Assay: immunoSEQ multiplex PCR; the TCRdb copy retains only in-frame clones and omits some. The table has 150,000 to 200,000 clones, more than 55% seen once; the top ten hold about 1.3%. The sample in question was CD4+ T cells sorted from blood, obtained around week 50, from a patient treated with tofacitinib. The receptors derive from a human donor with alopecia areata.

V and J are TRBV29-1 and TRBJ2-7, with TRBD1 identical over 8 bases. Germline trimming cut 4 bases from V and 4 bases from J; bases unmatched to any gene: 9. The CDR3 contains 14 residues. Germline CDR1 and CDR2: SQVTM and ANQGSEA. Written as DNA, the CDR3 is TGCAGCGTTGGGGTCTCAGGGGGCGAGTACGAGCAGTACTTC. It translates to CSVGVSGGEYEQYF.

The rearrangement links TRBV29-1 to TRBJ1-4; D might be TRBD1 (6 bases). Trimming removed 6 bases from V and 4 bases from J, with 12 bases in between. The V gene's germline CDR1 is SQVTM and CDR2 ANQGSEA. The CDR3 has 13 residues. As DNA, the CDR3 is TGCAGCGTCTGGGACACCTATAATGAAAAACTGTTTTTT. Translated: CSVWDTYNEKLFF.

Only a few counts were recorded for this clone. This chain connects TRBV29-1 to TRBJ2-1; D uncertain. The germline gives CDR1 SQVTM, CDR2 ANQGSEA. V lost 5 bases and J lost 10, with 12 bases in between. The CDR3 is made up of 11 amino acids. The DNA of the CDR3 is TGCAGCGTTCAGGAAACTGGAGAGCAGTTCTTC. Translating it yields CSVQETGEQFF.

There are a few counts of this clone. V and J are TRBV5-1 and TRBJ2-5, with a tentative D call TRBD1 (7 bases). V lost 4 bases to trimming and J lost 4 bases, with 14 bases between them. The germline gives CDR1 SGHRS, CDR2 YFSETQ. The CDR3 has 14 amino acids. The CDR3 region is CASSNSGGGETQYF. The CDR3 DNA reads as TGCGCCAGCAGCAACTCAGGGGGAGGAGAGACCCAGTACTTC.

This clone showed up just a few times. The V gene is TRBV7-7, the J gene TRBJ2-7, with TRBD1 matching over 10 bases. Trimming at V came to 1 base and at J to 3 bases, leaving 3 bases not matched to a gene. Germline V CDR1 and CDR2: SSHAT, FNYEAQ (reference sequence). The CDR3 sequence is 15 residues long. CDR3 residues: CASSLGQGANYEQYF. Written as DNA, the CDR3 is TGTGCCAGCAGCTTAGGACAGGGGGCGAACTACGAGCAGTACTTC.

The V and J genes are TRBV30 and TRBJ1-6; 9 nucleotides agree with TRBD1. CDR1 is GTSNPN, CDR2 SVGIG, per germline (reference sequence). The CDR3 is 13 residues long. V dropped 3 bases and J dropped 9; count of bases not matched to a gene: 3. CDR3 in amino acids: CAWRTGGISPLHF. DNA of the CDR3: TGTGCCTGGAGGACAGGGGGAATTTCACCCCTCCACTTT.

The chain uses TRBV5-4 and TRBJ2-5; D not certain. The V and J ends lost 0 bases and 4 bases respectively, with 10 bases between them. The germline gives CDR1 SGHNT, CDR2 YYREEE (reference sequence). CDR3 length: 14 residues. The DNA of the CDR3 is TGTGCCAGCAGCTTGGATCGCGCAGGAGAGACCCAGTACTTC. Its protein product is CASSLDRAGETQYF.

The chain recombines TRBV6-6 with TRBJ1-5, with D possibly TRBD1 on 6 matching bases. The CDR3 is 13 amino acids. Germline V gene data show CDR1 as MNHNY and CDR2 as SVGAGI (reference sequence). The V end lost 9 bases, the J end lost 4 bases, and 13 bases lay between the germline ends. The CDR3 reads CASCPTGNQPQHF. The CDR3 nucleotides are TGTGCCAGTTGCCCCACAGGGAATCAGCCCCAGCATTTT.

The chain uses TRBV29-1 and TRBJ2-1; 13 nucleotides align to TRBD2. The length of the CDR3 is 17 residues. The germline V gene encodes CDR1 SQVTM and CDR2 ANQGSEA. The V gene end was trimmed by 4 bases and the J gene end by 2 bases; junction bases not matched to a gene: 8. CDR3 sequence (DNA): TGCAGCGTTGCTCCGCGGACTAGCGGGGGTCCCTACAATGAGCAGTTCTTC. Protein sequence: CSVAPRTSGGPYNEQFF.

J is TRBJ1-1 and V is TRBV19, with D possibly TRBD1 on 6 matching bases. The CDR3 length is 12 residues. Germline CDR1 and CDR2: LNHDA and SQIVND (reference sequence). Trimming took 3 bases from V and 7 from J, leaving 9 bases between them. The CDR3 protein is CASSIQGGEAFF. The DNA of the CDR3 is TGTGCCAGTAGTATTCAAGGGGGTGAAGCTTTCTTT.

The chain is built from TRBV11-2 and TRBJ2-7, with D unresolved. This CDR3 spans 12 amino acids. The V gene lost 4 bases and the J gene lost 6 bases, with 10 bases spanning the gap. Germline values: CDR1 SGHAT, CDR2 FQNNGV. Here the CDR3 DNA reads TGTGCCAGCAGCTCCCCAAAGGGCGAGCAGTACTTC. This codes for CASSSPKGEQYF.

This clone was seen ten or more times. The chain carries TRBV5-6 and TRBJ1-6; D perhaps matches TRBD1 (6 bases). The CDR3 loop spans 16 amino acids. Germline CDR1 reads SGHDT; CDR2 reads YYEEEE. V was clipped by 1 base and J by 7 bases, with 15 bases between them. The DNA of the CDR3 is TGTGCCAGCAGCTTGCGGCTACAGGGTACGAATTCACCCCTCCACTTT. Translated: CASSLRLQGTNSPLHF.

The genes are TRBV29-1 and TRBJ2-2; unclear D gene. The germline V and J ends were trimmed by 7 bases and 2 bases, with 11 bases remaining between them. The CDR3 extends over 13 amino acids. Germline values: CDR1 SQVTM, CDR2 ANQGSEA. The DNA for the CDR3 is TGCAGCGCCCAAGGGTCCAACACCGGGGAGCTGTTTTTT. Encoded protein: CSAQGSNTGELFF.

The chain is built from TRBV30 and TRBJ2-2; D gene uncertain. Germline lookup yields CDR1 GTSNPN and CDR2 SVGIG (reference sequence). Trimming shortened V by 1 base and J by 8 bases, and 11 bases separated the two germline ends. The CDR3 sequence is 13 residues long. The CDR3 DNA reads TGTGCCTGGAGTGAGGCGGCCTCAGGGGAGCTGTTTTTT. Protein sequence: CAWSEAASGELFF.

This CDR3 reads CAISEPAGTRRNEQFF. The CDR3 nucleotides read TGTGCCATCAGTGAGCCCGCCGGGACCCGAAGAAATGAGCAGTTCTTC. The chain is built from TRBV10-3 and TRBJ2-1; D tentatively fits TRBD1 or TRBD2 (5 bases each). The length of the CDR3 is 16 residues. Trimming shortened V by 2 bases and J by 7 bases, and 18 bases separated the two germline ends. Germline V lookup: CDR1 ENHRY, CDR2 SYGVKD.

The chain combines TRBV28 with TRBJ1-1; D gene ambiguous. The CDR3 consists of 14 residues. V was cut by 3 bases and J by 0 bases, with 8 bases left in between. Germline V gene lookup returns CDR1 MDHEN and CDR2 SYDVKM. The CDR3 sequence: CASSFVSMNTEAFF. For the CDR3, the DNA is TGTGCCAGCAGTTTTGTGTCCATGAACACTGAAGCTTTCTTT.

V is TRBV19 and J is TRBJ1-2; 7 nucleotides align to TRBD1. Germline V gives CDR1 LNHDA, CDR2 SQIVND (reference sequence). The CDR3 extends over 16 amino acids. Germline trimming cut 4 bases from V and 3 bases from J; bases unmatched to any gene: 11. In DNA, the CDR3 is TGTGCCAGTAGTAACCGTGGAGGGGGCAAGGACTATGGCTACACCTTC. It yields the protein CASSNRGGGKDYGYTF.